Included here is one TCR beta chain sequence, with context. Mismatch with germline at one junction end may stem from a read error. The data belong to a study of blood T cells in healthy people across ages. Germline V lookup: CDR1 MNHNS, CDR2 SASEGT. This CDR3 is 14 amino acids long. The authors ran a second PCR of about 7 to 11 cycles using a sample-barcoded 5' primer and a J-beta primer mix. TCRdb re-derived calls from the 5' RACE reads in MiXCR, one entry per CDR3 protein. This sample has about 1.4 million distinct CDR3 sequences, with roughly 64% found just once. The specimen was blood. This chain links TRBV6-1 with TRBJ1-5, with 7 nucleotides matching TRBD1. This receptor was obtained from a man younger than 35 in good health. DNA of the CDR3: TGTGCCAGCAGTGAATCAGGGGGGGTGAAGCCTCAGCATTTT. Its translation: CASSESGGVKPQHF.